These T cell receptor beta chains were read from a single sample in a study of regulatory T cells in long-lasting Graves disease. One entry per CDR3 protein, called by TCRdb with MiXCR from the multiplex PCR reads. The top ten hold around 11% of the sample, which has about 210,000 distinct CDR3 sequences, about 19% seen once. These data were likewise used in another study, on T cells in Graves' hyperthyroidism and ophthalmopathy.

The sequences come from peripheral blood mononuclear cells (PBMCs), collected at new diagnosis, from a patient treated with antithyroid drugs. The receptors were gathered from a woman aged 30 to 39 with Graves disease. Each CDR3 is given with its conserved first and last residue.

j_gene | v_gene | CDR3aa
TRBJ2-1 | TRBV12-3/TRBV12-4 | CASRYRGEYNEQFF
TRBJ2-6 | TRBV2 | CASKYSRTAGANVLTF
TRBJ2-1 | TRBV28 | CASNGRLSYRARGRVAYNEQFF
TRBJ1-5 | TRBV29-1 | CSAGQTPNQPQHF
TRBJ2-7 | TRBV18 | CASSPPPGTYEQYF
TRBJ1-1 | TRBV3-1 | CASSGGGQRNTEAFF
TRBJ2-5 | TRBV11-2 | CAGSLAGAGAKTEYF
TRBJ2-5 | TRBV5-1 | CASSLEGGEETQYF
. | TRBV11-2 | CASSLGQGQETQYF
TRBJ1-3 | TRBV12-3/TRBV12-4 | CASSHTDRSSGNTIYF
TRBJ2-7 | TRBV7-2 | CASSPRGGQSYEQYF
TRBJ2-5 | TRBV11-2 | CASRLGLNQETQYF
TRBJ1-1 | TRBV10-1 | CASSEKVGGDTEAFF
TRBJ1-5 | TRBV3-1 | CASSQKAGYQPQHF
TRBJ2-3 | TRBV7-2 | CASSPGLATDTQYF
TRBJ1-1 | TRBV6-1 | CASLDGGGDTEAFF
TRBJ2-1 | TRBV11-3 | CASSWGQGASNEQFF
TRBJ1-1 | TRBV19 | CASSIDPHPNTEAFF
TRBJ2-3 | TRBV20-1 | CSARKGVDTQYF
TRBJ1-6 | TRBV11-2 | CASSSLGAGNSPLHF
TRBJ2-1 | TRBV7-9 | CASSSPTSGGRPSYNEQFF
TRBJ2-1 | TRBV12-3/TRBV12-4 | CASSSVAGGLYNEQFF
TRBJ2-1 | TRBV28 | CASRRTGNEQFF
TRBJ1-1 | TRBV27 | CASSPGTGPQAFF
TRBJ2-1 | TRBV30 | CAWSLASGYNEQFF
TRBJ2-7 | TRBV6-5 | CASSYSGTGKQYF